Detailed here is one T cell receptor beta chain. TCRdb reprocessed the 5' RACE reads via MiXCR and lists one record per CDR3 protein. The sample records fewer than 75,000 distinct CDR3 sequences, about 25% being singletons. Tregs were sorted as CD4+CD25+CD127-/low cells. The CDR3 contains 14 residues. Germline V CDR1 and CDR2: GTSNPN, SVGIG (reference sequence). Trimming removed 2 bases at V and 1 base at J, with 8 bases between. The chain joins TRBV30 to TRBJ2-2, with D uncertain. The material sequenced was tumor-infiltrating Tregs sorted from the breast tumor. The TCR originated in a female donor with breast cancer. CDR3 region: CAWSPVGNTGELFF. The CDR3 nucleotides read TGTGCCTGGAGTCCTGTAGGGAACACCGGGGAGCTGTTTTTT.